The rows below give T cell receptor beta chains drawn from one sample of a study of somatic mutations in cytotoxic T cells in rheumatoid arthritis. TCRdb's copy holds only in-frame clones and misses some; the assay was immunoSEQ multiplex PCR. The sample contains about 4,200 clones, 72% of which appear only once. The sequencing input was CD8+ T cells sorted from blood. These receptors were obtained from an adult with rheumatoid arthritis. Each CDR3 is given with its conserved first and last residue. A D gene is named only where the DNA matches it firmly. Clone size is stated in some rows and not others, as once, few, many or a class when expanded.

v_call	d_call	clone_size	j_call	cdr3_nt	cdr3_aa
TRBV4-1	TRBD1	once	TRBJ1-6	TGCGCCAGCAGCCAAGTCGGAGTGGGACAGCTGAATTCACCCCTCCACTTT	CASSQVGVGQLNSPLHF
TRBV5-5	NA	NA	TRBJ2-3	TGTGCCAGCAGCCGATCTTTAGCAGATACGCAGTATTTT	CASSRSLADTQYF
TRBV7-3	NA	few	TRBJ1-1	TGTGCCAGCAGCTTAATGGTTGGGACTGAAGCTTTCTTT	CASSLMVGTEAFF
TRBV7-2	NA	NA	TRBJ2-7	TGTGCCAGCAGAACGGAAGTCCTCTCTTCCTACGAGCAGTACTTC	CASRTEVLSSYEQYF
TRBV19	NA	NA	TRBJ1-1	TGTGCCAGTAGTCCAAGACCCAACTTGTGGTATTCTGAAGCTTTCTTT	CASSPRPNLWYSEAFF
TRBV4-1	TRBD1	NA	TRBJ1-4	TGCGCCAGCAGCCCGGACAGGGGGCGATCTAATGAAAAACTGTTTTTT	CASSPDRGRSNEKLFF
TRBV6-4	TRBD2	few	TRBJ2-3	TGTGCCAGCAGTGAGACGAGCGGGGAAACAGATACGCAGTATTTT	CASSETSGETDTQYF
TRBV20-1	TRBD1	NA	TRBJ1-2	TGCAGTGCTAGAAAACAGGGGGCGTTC	CSARKQGAF
TRBV5-6	TRBD2	NA	TRBJ2-3	TGTGCCAGCAGCCCTAGCGGGGGGGCGTACTGGGAAACGCAGTATTTT	CASSPSGGAYWETQYF
TRBV7-9	TRBD1	NA	TRBJ1-1	TGTGCCAGCAGCCCAGGACAGGTTAGCATGAACACTGAAGCTTTCTTT	CASSPGQVSMNTEAFF
TRBV7-9	NA	NA	TRBJ2-7	TGTGCCAGCAGCGACTCACAGGGAATCGGCGAGCAGTACTTC	CASSDSQGIGEQYF
TRBV6-5	NA	once	TRBJ2-5	TGTGCCAGCAGTCCCGTCTCCCCCCAAGAGACCCAGTACTTC	CASSPVSPQETQYF
TRBV25-1	TRBD2	once	TRBJ2-5	TGTGCCAGCAGCCCCGGGGGGGAGGGAGAGACCCAGTACTTC	CASSPGGEGETQYF
TRBV7-9	NA	NA	TRBJ2-7	TGTGCCAGCAGCTTACAACAGTACGAGCAGTACTTC	CASSLQQYEQYF
TRBV12-5	NA	few	TRBJ1-4	TGTGCTAGTGGTTTGGTACCCAAGGAGGGTGAAAAACTGTTTTTT	CASGLVPKEGEKLFF
TRBV5-4	NA	NA	TRBJ2-7	TGTGCCAGCAGTGAGGAGTTAGTAAATACGGGCCACGAGCAGTACTTC	CASSEELVNTGHEQYF
TRBV7-8	NA	NA	TRBJ2-4	TGTGCCAGCAGCCGGGCGGCGGGGGCCAAAAACATTCAGTACTTC	CASSRAAGAKNIQYF
TRBV6-5	NA	NA	TRBJ1-5	TGTGCCTCTTATGGGGCAGGTCTCAATCAGCCCCAGCATTTT	CASYGAGLNQPQHF
TRBV4-1	TRBD2	few	TRBJ2-7	TGCGCCAGCAGCTCAAGGGCTAGCGGGGCCTACGAGCAGTACTTC	CASSSRASGAYEQYF
TRBV5-1	TRBD1	NA	TRBJ1-2	TGCGCCAGCAGCCGGACAGGGTGGGAAGCTAACTATGGCTACACCTTC	CASSRTGWEANYGYTF
TRBV15	TRBD2	NA	TRBJ2-5	TGTGCCACCCAGACTAGCGGTGGCCTGGAGACCCAGTACTTC	CATQTSGGLETQYF
TRBV27	NA	NA	TRBJ1-2	TGTGCCAGCAGTTTGGGACCGACAGCGAACTATGGCTACACCTTC	CASSLGPTANYGYTF
TRBV21-1	NA	once	TRBJ1-4	TGTGCCAGCAGCATTCCGCGGACAGGTAATCCTAATGAAAAACTGTTTTTT	CASSIPRTGNPNEKLFF
TRBV2	NA	NA	TRBJ1-2	TGTGCCAGCAGAGAGGGGATCCCCTATGGCTACACCTTC	CASREGIPYGYTF
TRBV27	NA	few	TRBJ1-2	TGTGCCAGCAGTTTGGGGGGGCATGGCTACACCTTC	CASSLGGHGYTF
TRBV9	TRBD1	NA	TRBJ2-7	TGTGCCAGCAGCCCGGGGACAGGGGGGCCCTACGAGCAGTACTTC	CASSPGTGGPYEQYF
TRBV19	NA	medium-sized	TRBJ2-2	TGTGCCAGTAGTATATCAGGGCACACCGGGGAGCTGTTTTTT	CASSISGHTGELFF
TRBV4-1	TRBD1	NA	TRBJ1-1	TGCGCCAGCAGCCGACAGGGAAACACTGAAGCTTTCTTT	CASSRQGNTEAFF
TRBV9	TRBD2	NA	TRBJ2-2	TGTGCCAGCAGCGTCGGCGGGGGGGCCCAGGGGGAGCTGTTTTTT	CASSVGGGAQGELFF
TRBV6-4	NA	NA	TRBJ2-7	TGTGCCAGCAGTGACGGAGGACACTACTACGAGCAGTACTTC	CASSDGGHYYEQYF
TRBV6-5	NA	NA	TRBJ1-2	TGTGCCAGCAGTGACCCCGGGTCCACCTATGGCTACACCTTC	CASSDPGSTYGYTF
TRBV5-5	NA	NA	TRBJ1-5	TGTGCCAGCAGCTTGGAGTGGCCGGGGAATTTAGGGCAGCCCCAGCATTTT	CASSLEWPGNLGQPQHF
TRBV27	TRBD1	NA	TRBJ1-1	TGTGCCAGCGGCCGGACAGGGAGGACTGAAGCTTTCTTT	CASGRTGRTEAFF
TRBV9	NA	NA	TRBJ2-7	TGTGCCAGCAGCGCCCAACCCGGGGATTCCTACGAGCAGTACTTC	CASSAQPGDSYEQYF
TRBV7-3	TRBD1	NA	TRBJ2-2	TGTGCCAGCAGCTTAACGGGACAGACGAACACCGGGGAGCTGTTTTTT	CASSLTGQTNTGELFF
TRBV25-1	NA	NA	TRBJ1-4	TGTGCCAGCAGCCCCGATGGTAATTTTGAAAAACTGTTTTTT	CASSPDGNFEKLFF
TRBV4-3	NA	NA	TRBJ1-5	TGCGCCAGCAGCCAGGGTGGGGGATGGGATCAGCCCCAGCATTTT	CASSQGGGWDQPQHF
TRBV6-6	TRBD1	NA	TRBJ2-5	TGTGCCAGCAGTTACCGACAGGGTGGAGAGACCCAGTACTTC	CASSYRQGGETQYF
TRBV19	NA	NA	TRBJ1-1	TGTGCCAGTAGTATTTTAGGGGATTCGAACACTGAAGCTTTCTTT	CASSILGDSNTEAFF
TRBV7-2	NA	NA	TRBJ2-7	TGTGCCAGCAGCCCTGCTAGTCTCGAGCAGTACTTC	CASSPASLEQYF
TRBV5-1	TRBD1	NA	TRBJ2-7	TGCGCCAGCAGCCCTCGACCTCGGACAGGGGGCCACGAGCAGTACTTC	CASSPRPRTGGHEQYF
TRBV5-8	NA	once	TRBJ2-7	TGTGCCAGCAGACCTGTCGGCATACTCTACGAGCAGTACTTC	CASRPVGILYEQYF
TRBV19	NA	NA	TRBJ1-1	TGTGCCAGCCGTGGCGGACAAACGACTACTGAAGCTTTCTTT	CASRGGQTTTEAFF
TRBV5-5	TRBD2	NA	TRBJ2-7	TGTGCCAGCAGCTTGGAGCCGGGGGGGCCTGGTTACGAGCAGTACTTC	CASSLEPGGPGYEQYF
TRBV6-5	NA	NA	TRBJ1-1	TGTGCCAGCAGTTACTTCCAGACCACTGAAGCTTTCTTT	CASSYFQTTEAFF
TRBV27	TRBD1	NA	TRBJ2-7	TGTGCCAGCAGGGACACAGGGGTCCTCTACGAGCAGTACTTC	CASRDTGVLYEQYF
TRBV25-1	TRBD1	NA	TRBJ2-7	TGTGCCAGCAGTGTAGGACAGGGCTACGAGCAGTACTTC	CASSVGQGYEQYF
TRBV9	TRBD1	once	TRBJ2-3	TGTGCCAGCAGCGTTCAGGGGGTGGTCACAGATACGCAGTATTTT	CASSVQGVVTDTQYF
TRBV7-8	NA	NA	TRBJ2-7	TGTGCCAGCAGCTTGGGAAGCTACGAGCAGTACTTC	CASSLGSYEQYF